The 16 T cell receptor beta chains reported below all come from one sample, sequenced in a study of T cells after yellow fever vaccination. TCRdb re-analysed the 5' RACE reads in MiXCR, keeping a single row per CDR3 protein. Seen here are some 320,000 distinct CDR3 sequences, around 4.5% observed once, and the top ten hold just under 20%. The sequencing here drew on PBMCs, taken 15 days after the yellow fever booster vaccination. Receptor source: a young man who received the YFV17D yellow fever vaccine.

This chain joins TRBV5-6 and TRBJ2-1, with D perhaps matching TRBD2 (6 bases). The CDR3 has 17 residues. V was cut by 1 base and J by 0 bases, with 14 bases left in between. The germline V gene encodes CDR1 SGHDT and CDR2 YYEEEE. The CDR3 DNA reads TGTGCCAGCAGCTTGCTGGGCGGGGCAAGCTCCTACAATGAGCAGTTCTTC. Translation: CASSLLGGASSYNEQFF.

The rearrangement links TRBV7-2 to TRBJ1-2, with a tentative D call TRBD1 (5 bases). The CDR3 is 13 amino acids. The ends were cut back, 1 base at V and 8 bases at J, with 11 bases in the middle. CDR1 and CDR2 from the germline V gene are SGHTA and FQGNSA. The CDR3 DNA is TGTGCCAGCAGCTTAGAGGGGTATCAGGGCTACACCTTC. It translates to CASSLEGYQGYTF.

This clonotype was found many times. The V call is TRBV27, the J call TRBJ1-5, with D unclear. Germline CDR1 is MNHEY and CDR2 is SMNVEV (reference sequence). The CDR3 contains 14 residues. V was clipped by 5 bases and J by 4 bases, with 12 bases between them. In DNA form, the CDR3 reads TGTGCCAGCAGTCCCCAGGTGGGTAATCAGCCCCAGCATTTT. It translates to CASSPQVGNQPQHF.

This clonotype appeared a few times. The genes are TRBV7-3 and TRBJ2-3; 9 nucleotides agree with TRBD2. The germline V gene encodes CDR1 SGHTA and CDR2 FQGTGA. This CDR3 comprises 14 residues. Germline trimming cut 7 bases from V and 6 bases from J; bases unmatched to any gene: 8. The CDR3 DNA sequence: TGTGCCAGCACTACCCGCGGGGGGGCGGATACGCAGTATTTT. Protein product: CASTTRGGADTQYF.

There are many counts of this clonotype. The chain joins TRBV5-1 to TRBJ2-3; no clear D gene. Trimming took 0 bases from V and 6 from J, leaving 11 bases between them. The germline V gene encodes CDR1 SGHRS and CDR2 YFSETQ. This CDR3 has 14 amino acids. Here the CDR3 DNA reads TGCGCCAGCAGCTTGGGGATTGCTGTCGATACGCAGTATTTT. This translates into CASSLGIAVDTQYF.

This chain uses TRBV5-1 with TRBJ2-4; tentative D call: TRBD2 (6 bases). V was trimmed by 0 bases and J by 9 bases, leaving 13 bases between them. Germline CDR1 is SGHRS and CDR2 is YFSETQ. The CDR3 is 14 residues long. CDR3 amino acids: CASSLGGDLGIQYF. The CDR3 DNA reads TGCGCCAGCAGCTTGGGCGGGGACTTGGGCATTCAGTACTTC.

In its sample, this clonotype was seen a few times. The chain links TRBV4-1 to TRBJ2-4, with D unresolved. CDR3 length equals 17 residues. Between the trimmed V and J ends, which lost 4 bases and 2 bases, there was a span of 18 bases. Germline assignment: CDR1 MGHRA and CDR2 YSYEKL. DNA of the CDR3: TGCGCCAGCAGCCCGAACGACCTTCCCGGGTCCAAAAACATTCAGTACTTC. It encodes CASSPNDLPGSKNIQYF.

This clonotype was detected a few times. The chain couples TRBV15 to TRBJ1-3; tentatively, D is TRBD1 (5 bases). Trimming stripped 3 bases from V and 2 bases from J, with 8 bases between. Germline CDR1 reads LNHNV; CDR2 reads YYDKDF (reference sequence). The CDR3 is made up of 14 amino acids. The CDR3 coding sequence is TGTGCCACCAGCAGGCGGGGGGCTGGAAACACCATATATTTT. It encodes CATSRRGAGNTIYF.

This clonotype occurred many times. The rearrangement uses TRBV5-1 and TRBJ1-1; tentative D call: TRBD1 (5 bases). The CDR3 has 14 amino acids. Germline CDR1 reads SGHRS; CDR2 reads YFSETQ. V lost 4 bases and J 4 bases, leaving 14 bases between the germline ends. CDR3 bases: TGCGCCAGCAGCGAGGAGGGCCAGGGCACTGAAGCTTTCTTT. Encoded protein: CASSEEGQGTEAFF. Together with reference TRBV5-1 and TRBJ1-1, the CDR3 gives the full variable domain: KAGVTQTPRYLIKTRGQQVTLSCSPISGHRSVSWYQQTPGQGLQFLFEYFSETQRNKGNFPGRFSGRQFSNSRSEMNVSTLELGDSALYLCASSEEGQGTEAFFGQGTRLTVV.

The gene calls are TRBV5-1 and TRBJ1-3; D unresolved. The V end lost 0 bases, the J end lost 3 bases, and 16 bases lay between the germline ends. Germline CDR1 reads SGHRS; CDR2 reads YFSETQ. The CDR3 covers 17 residues. The CDR3 nucleotides are TGCGCCAGCAGCTTGGATTTTAAACGGACCTTTGGAAACACCATATATTTT. This encodes CASSLDFKRTFGNTIYF.

At least ten counts were recorded for this clonotype. V gene TRBV4-1 combines with J gene TRBJ2-2; a possible D gene is TRBD2 (6 bases). The CDR3 sequence is 18 residues long. The V end was cut by 0 bases, the J end by 4 bases, with 18 bases between. The germline V gene encodes CDR1 MGHRA and CDR2 YSYEKL. For the CDR3, the DNA is TGCGCCAGCAGCCAAGATAGGAGAGGGCGGGGAGGCACCGGGGAGCTGTTTTTT. This sequence encodes CASSQDRRGRGGTGELFF.

This clonotype was counted many times. The chain recombines TRBV7-9 with TRBJ1-1, with TRBD1 matching 10 bases. CDR1 and CDR2 from the germline V gene are SEHNR and FQNEAQ (reference sequence). This CDR3 has 15 residues. The V gene end was trimmed by 5 bases and the J gene end by 5 bases; junction bases not matched to a gene: 8. CDR3 loop: CASSRGDRGLTEAFF. In nucleotides, the CDR3 is TGTGCCAGCAGCAGGGGCGACAGGGGGCTTACTGAAGCTTTCTTT.

Many counts were recorded for this clonotype. The chain joins TRBV5-5 to TRBJ2-7; perhaps TRBD2 as D (7 bases). Germline CDR1 and CDR2: SGHKS and YYEKEE (reference sequence). Trimming left V 4 bases short and J 11 bases short, with 19 bases between. The CDR3 has 13 amino acids. This CDR3 is CASSRWRQGREYV. The CDR3 DNA sequence: TGTGCCAGCAGCAGGTGGAGGCAGGGGAGGGAGTACGTC.

This clonotype was found many times. One end of the junction does not line up with germline, which may come from a read error. The CDR3 region is CASSLEGPYEQYF. In DNA, the CDR3 is TGTGCCAGCAGTTTGGAGGGGCCCTACGAGCAGTACTTC. This chain connects TRBV5-1 to TRBJ2-7; possibly TRBD2 for D (6 bases). This CDR3 has 13 residues. Germline V gene data show CDR1 as SGHRS and CDR2 as YFSETQ.

The J gene is TRBJ2-5, the V gene TRBV25-1; D possibly corresponds to TRBD1 (5 bases). Trimming removed 8 bases at V and 4 bases at J, with 14 bases between. The CDR3 covers 13 residues. Germline values: CDR1 MGHDK, CDR2 SYGVNS. The DNA of the CDR3 is TGTGCCAGCGCCTCCCAGGGTAGAGAGACCCAGTACTTC. This gives the protein CASASQGRETQYF.

The J gene is TRBJ1-1, the V gene TRBV7-2; D is ambiguous. Germline V gives CDR1 SGHTA, CDR2 FQGNSA. The CDR3 loop spans 11 amino acids. V was trimmed by 5 bases and J by 10 bases, leaving 11 bases between them. DNA for the CDR3: TGTGCCAGCAGCGTAGGTGTAGCAGCTTTCTTT. Protein: CASSVGVAAFF.